The 20 T cell receptor beta chains below all came from one sample that was sequenced in a study of T cell responses to AZD1222 COVID-19 vaccine. Repertoires were generated with immunoSEQ multiplex PCR, while TCRdb's copy carries only in-frame clones and drops some. The sample shows some 150,000 clones, about 93% of them seen only once. Specimen: peripheral blood, collected on day 0 of AZD1222 vaccination. The receptors were sampled from an adult in good health.

This clone appeared a single time. The chain recombines TRBV19 with TRBJ2-2; D remains unclear. Germline lookup yields CDR1 LNHDA and CDR2 SQIVND (reference sequence). V lost 1 base, J lost 7 bases, and 16 bases lay in between. CDR3 length equals 16 residues. Written as DNA, the CDR3 is TGTGCCAGTAGTATAGGGACCCCAATTTTGCTCGGGGAGCTGTTTTTT. Translated, it gives CASSIGTPILLGELFF. Using reference TRBV19 and TRBJ2-2 for the parts outside the CDR3, the full variable domain is DGGITQSPKYLFRKEGQNVTLSCEQNLNHDAMYWYRQDPGQGLRLIYYSQIVNDFQKGDIAEGYSVSREKKESFPLTVTSAQKNPTAFYLCASSIGTPILLGELFFGEGSRLTVL.

This clone was detected only a few times. The J gene is TRBJ2-5, the V gene TRBV5-1, with D hard to call. The CDR3 runs to 14 residues. CDR1 and CDR2 (germline): SGHRS, YFSETQ. Trimming removed 0 bases at V and 1 base at J, with 7 bases between. The CDR3 nucleotides are TGCGCCAGCAGCTTGGTACAGCCCCAAGAGACCCAGTACTTC. Protein product: CASSLVQPQETQYF.

CDR3 sequence: CASSIRTGLNTEAFF. The CDR3 DNA follows: TGTGCCAGCAGCATTCGGACAGGGCTGAACACTGAAGCTTTCTTT. This chain links TRBV3-1 (or the pseudogene TRBV3-2) with TRBJ1-1; 8 positions agree with TRBD1. Trimming took 5 bases from V and 0 from J; bases not matched to a gene: 5. Germline CDR1 reads LGHDT; CDR2 reads YNNKEL (reference sequence). The CDR3 is made up of 15 amino acids.

This chain connects TRBV19 to TRBJ1-3; D is perhaps TRBD1 (5 bases). CDR1 and CDR2 (germline): LNHDA, SQIVND (reference sequence). The V gene lost 5 bases and the J gene lost 0 bases, with 14 bases spanning the gap. This CDR3 has 16 residues. CDR3 DNA sequence: TGTGCCAGTAGTCAGAAGGGACCGATCTCTGGAAACACCATATATTTT. Protein product: CASSQKGPISGNTIYF.

The chain recombines TRBV12-3 or TRBV12-4 with TRBJ2-3; the D is unclear. Deletions cut 6 bases from V and 2 bases from J, with 3 bases between. The CDR3 has 11 residues. CDR3 sequence reads: CASSPTDTQYF. DNA for the CDR3: TGTGCCAGCAGCCCCACAGATACGCAGTATTTT.

The chain employs TRBV2 and TRBJ1-5, with D unclear. The V end was cut by 8 bases, the J end by 5 bases, with 19 bases between. Germline lookup yields CDR1 SNHLY and CDR2 FYNNEI. The CDR3 has 15 amino acids. CDR3 sequence reads: CASAEGRLFDQPQHF. CDR3 nucleotides: TGTGCCAGCGCCGAGGGCAGATTATTCGATCAGCCCCAGCATTTT.

This chain uses TRBV7-9 with TRBJ1-2; D unclear. The CDR3 extends over 13 amino acids. V lost 1 base and J 4 bases, leaving 7 bases between the germline ends. From germline, CDR1 is SEHNR and CDR2 FQNEAQ (reference sequence). The CDR3 spells CASSLGDVYGYTF. The CDR3 coding sequence is TGTGCCAGCAGCTTAGGGGATGTCTATGGCTACACCTTC.

The J gene is TRBJ1-6, the V gene TRBV6-2 or TRBV6-3; D might be TRBD1 (6 bases). CDR3 length equals 14 residues. The germline gives CDR1 MNHEY, CDR2 SVGEGT. V was cut by 4 bases and J by 14 bases, with 18 bases left in between. CDR3 protein: CASSLGGQRSTLHF. The CDR3 bases are TGTGCCAGCAGTTTAGGGGGACAACGATCGACCCTCCACTTT.

This chain joins TRBV7-9 and TRBJ1-1; D gene unclear. With 1 base removed from V and 0 bases from J, the gap between germline ends came to 3 bases. The CDR3 is 13 amino acids. The germline V gene has CDR1 SEHNR and CDR2 FQNEAQ (reference sequence). CDR3 coding DNA: TGTGCCAGCAGCTTAGAGGTGAACACTGAAGCTTTCTTT. Its translation is CASSLEVNTEAFF.

The V and J genes are TRBV7-9 and TRBJ1-3; D is perhaps TRBD1 (6 bases). CDR3 length equals 14 residues. The V gene lost 8 bases and the J gene lost 4 bases, with 15 bases spanning the gap. Germline V CDR1 and CDR2: SEHNR, FQNEAQ (reference sequence). Written as DNA, the CDR3 is TGTGCCAGCTTGGGGTTCGGGGGCGGAAACACCATATATTTT. This sequence encodes CASLGFGGGNTIYF.

The chain couples TRBV5-6 to TRBJ1-4; 12 nucleotides align to TRBD1. V trimming: 1 base; J trimming: 7 bases; junction bases outside the gene matches: 5. The CDR3 totals 16 residues. Per germline, CDR1 SGHDT and CDR2 YYEEEE. This chain's CDR3 is CASSLSPGQGAEKLFF. The CDR3 coding sequence is TGTGCCAGCAGCTTGAGCCCGGGACAGGGGGCTGAAAAACTGTTTTTT. The full variable domain, its missing parts supplied by reference TRBV5-6 and TRBJ1-4, is DAGVTQSPTHLIKTRGQQVTLRCSPKSGHDTVSWYQQALGQGPQFIFQYYEEEERQRGNFPDRFSGHQFPNYSSELNVNALLLGDSALYLCASSLSPGQGAEKLFFGSGTQLSVL.

The chain joins TRBV19 to TRBJ1-5; D is undetermined. V was shortened by 2 bases and J by 0 bases, with 8 bases between the two germline ends. Germline V lookup: CDR1 LNHDA, CDR2 SQIVND (reference sequence). This CDR3 comprises 15 residues. CDR3 region: CASSIPPYSNQPQHF. CDR3 coding DNA: TGTGCCAGTAGTATACCCCCCTATAGCAATCAGCCCCAGCATTTT.

The chain uses TRBV7-8 and TRBJ2-5; tentatively, D is TRBD2 (5 bases). This CDR3 has 15 residues. Germline assignment: CDR1 SGHVS and CDR2 FQNEAQ. V lost 4 bases and J lost 1, with 13 bases in between. CDR3 in amino acids: CASSSTPRGQETQYF. CDR3 in DNA: TGTGCCAGCAGCTCCACCCCACGGGGCCAAGAGACCCAGTACTTC.

This clone came up a few times. The chain employs TRBV10-1 and TRBJ1-2, with D hard to call. CDR1 and CDR2 (germline): WNHNN, SYGVQD (reference sequence). V lost 3 bases and J 8 bases, leaving 7 bases between the germline ends. There are 11 residues in the CDR3. In nucleotides, the CDR3 is TGCGCCAGCAGTGATGGGCGAGGCTACACCTTC. Translated: CASSDGRGYTF.

The chain is built from TRBV2 and TRBJ1-6, with D uncertain. V was trimmed by 7 bases and J by 3 bases, leaving 7 bases between them. Germline V gives CDR1 SNHLY, CDR2 FYNNEI. The CDR3 extends over 13 amino acids. The CDR3 sequence: CASIRVYNSPLHF. The DNA for the CDR3 is TGTGCCAGCATACGAGTCTATAATTCACCCCTCCACTTT.

This rearrangement joins TRBV7-8 to TRBJ2-3, with D possibly TRBD2 on 6 matching bases. The CDR3 sequence is 14 residues long. V shed 3 bases and J shed 8 bases, with 15 bases lying between them. Germline loops: CDR1 SGHVS, CDR2 FQNEAQ. The CDR3 nucleotides read TGTGCCAGCAGCTTCAGCGGGTGGGAGGTTACGCAGTATTTT. It encodes CASSFSGWEVTQYF.

This chain uses TRBV5-1 with TRBJ1-2; D unresolved. The V end was cut by 0 bases, the J end by 1 base, with 13 bases between. The CDR3 loop spans 16 amino acids. CDR1 is SGHRS, CDR2 YFSETQ, per germline. This CDR3 is CASSLARAESNYGYTF. CDR3 in DNA: TGCGCCAGCAGCTTGGCCCGGGCGGAAAGTAACTATGGCTACACCTTC.

This clone was observed a few times. The same CDR3 is also encoded by other DNA sequences in this sample. The J gene is TRBJ1-1, the V gene TRBV6-6; D gene unclear. Germline lookup yields CDR1 MNHNY and CDR2 SVGAGI (reference sequence). The CDR3 contains 13 residues. V lost 2 bases to trimming and J lost 1 base, with 5 bases between them. CDR3 protein: CASSYGQNTEAFF. As DNA, the CDR3 is TGTGCCAGCAGTTACGGGCAGAACACTGAAGCTTTCTTT.

V is TRBV5-5 and J is TRBJ1-2; D is uncertain. The V and J ends lost 4 bases and 1 base respectively, with 11 bases between them. There are 14 residues in the CDR3. The germline CDR1 and CDR2 sequences are SGHKS and YYEKEE (reference sequence). CDR3 sequence: CASSPRLINYGYTF. CDR3 coding DNA: TGTGCCAGCAGCCCTCGGTTAATTAACTATGGCTACACCTTC.

This chain connects TRBV7-9 to TRBJ2-3, with 15 nucleotides matching TRBD2. The CDR3 runs 19 residues. Germline V gene data show CDR1 as SEHNR and CDR2 as FQNEAQ (reference sequence). V lost 5 bases and J lost 0; bases outside the gene matches: 9. The CDR3 DNA reads TGTGCCAGCAGCGGTACCGGGACTAGCGGGGGGATTAGCACAGATACGCAGTATTTT. Residues: CASSGTGTSGGISTDTQYF.